The 9 T cell receptor beta chains given below trace back to one sample, sequenced in a study of regulatory T cells in long-lasting Graves disease. The time point was: newly diagnosed GD, antithyroid drugs for less than 3 months. PBMC-extracted RNA yielded the TCR library. Assembly of TCR beta libraries relied on iRepertoire HTBI primers together with Arm-PCR of CDR3 regions. TCRdb passed the multiplex PCR reads through MiXCR, listing each CDR3 protein once. The data hold 350,000 to 450,000 distinct CDR3 sequences, with 16% observed a single time. In addition, the sample was reused for a study of T cells in Graves' hyperthyroidism and ophthalmopathy.

The sequencing here drew on peripheral blood mononuclear cells (PBMCs), taken at new diagnosis, from a patient treated with antithyroid drugs. Receptors originate from a middle-aged man with Graves disease.

The chain is built from TRBV7-2 and TRBJ1-3, with TRBD1 as a possible D gene (5 bases). Between the trimmed V and J ends, which lost 3 bases and 0 bases, there was a span of 12 bases. Germline lookup yields CDR1 SGHTA and CDR2 FQGNSA. The CDR3 consists of 16 residues. The CDR3 loop is CASSFGQPLSGNTIYF. For the CDR3, the DNA is TGTGCCAGCAGCTTTGGACAACCCCTCTCTGGAAACACCATATATTTT.

This clonotype was observed a handful of times. The chain has TRBV2 and TRBJ2-2, with 10 positions matching TRBD1. Looked up from germline, CDR1 is SNHLY and CDR2 is FYNNEI. CDR3 size: 14 residues. V dropped 10 bases and J dropped 6; count of bases not matched to a gene: 8. The CDR3 nucleotides are TGTGCCATCGACGGGACAGGGGCGGCCGGGGAGCTGTTTTTT. Translating gives CAIDGTGAAGELFF.

This clonotype was observed a handful of times. V and J are TRBV5-1 and TRBJ2-7, with D perhaps matching TRBD1 (6 bases). V was trimmed by 0 bases and J by 0 bases, leaving 10 bases between them. CDR1 SGHRS and CDR2 YFSETQ come from the germline V gene. The CDR3 is 15 residues long. DNA for the CDR3: TGCGCCAGCAGCTTGGGACCGGGACACTCCTACGAGCAGTACTTC. The encoded protein is CASSLGPGHSYEQYF.

The table lists this clonotype with many counts. V is TRBV2 and J is TRBJ1-1; TRBD1 matches 8 bases. V shed 9 bases, J shed 1 base, and the junction held 4 bases outside the gene matches. There are 13 residues in the CDR3. Per the germline V gene, CDR1 is SNHLY and CDR2 is FYNNEI. The CDR3 nucleotides are TGTGCCAGACAGGGGGACAGGAACACTGAAGCTTTCTTT. Protein: CARQGDRNTEAFF. Combining the CDR3 with reference TRBV2 and TRBJ1-1 gives the whole variable domain EPEVTQTPSHQVTQMGQEVILRCVPISNHLYFYWYRQILGQKVEFLVSFYNNEISEKSEIFDDQFSVERPDGSNFTLKIRSTKLEDSAMYFCARQGDRNTEAFFGQGTRLTVV.

The chain is built from TRBV7-2 and TRBJ1-6, with 8 bases fitting TRBD1. The CDR3 has 14 amino acids. Germline V gene sequence: CDR1 SGHTA, CDR2 FQGNSA. V shed 6 bases and J 9 bases; nucleotides not matched to a gene: 7. The CDR3 nucleotides are TGTGCCAGCAGTCGGACAGGGAATAGTTCACCCCTCCACTTT. It codes for CASSRTGNSSPLHF.

A few counts support this clonotype. This chain connects TRBV29-1 to TRBJ1-5; a possible D gene is TRBD1 (5 bases). V was cut by 4 bases and J by 5 bases, with 6 bases left in between. This CDR3 region has 11 residues. Germline CDR1 is SQVTM and CDR2 is ANQGSEA. The CDR3 DNA reads as TGCAGCGTTGGGGGGGATCAGCCCCAGCATTTT. It specifies CSVGGDQPQHF.

The J gene is TRBJ2-7, the V gene TRBV7-9, with D perhaps matching TRBD1 (5 bases). The CDR3 contains 14 residues. Germline assignment: CDR1 SEHNR and CDR2 FQNEAQ (reference sequence). V gave up 8 bases and J gave up 2 bases, with 16 bases separating them. CDR3 protein: CASSGPPHTYEQYF. The CDR3 DNA sequence: TGTGCCAGCTCAGGGCCTCCCCATACCTACGAGCAGTACTTC. The whole variable domain, remainder taken from reference TRBV7-9 and TRBJ2-7, is DTGVSQNPRHKITKRGQNVTFRCDPISEHNRLYWYRQTLGQGPEFLTYFQNEAQLEKSRLLSDRFSAERPKGSFSTLEIQRTEQGDSAMYLCASSGPPHTYEQYFGPGTRLTVT.

The chain joins TRBV6-1 to TRBJ2-5, with TRBD2 matching over 9 bases. V shed 7 bases and J 3 bases; nucleotides not matched to a gene: 12. This CDR3 has 16 amino acids. Per the germline V gene, CDR1 is MNHNS and CDR2 is SASEGT. Here the CDR3 DNA reads TGTGCCAGCACCCCCCTGGCGGGGGGGCGAAAAGAGACCCAGTACTTC. Its translation is CASTPLAGGRKETQYF.

The chain uses TRBV20-1 and TRBJ2-7; possibly TRBD1 or TRBD2 for D (5 bases each). Germline V gene sequence: CDR1 DFQATT, CDR2 SNEGSKA (reference sequence). The CDR3 is made up of 15 amino acids. The V and J ends lost 3 bases and 5 bases respectively, with 20 bases between them. The CDR3 loop reads CSARAGTILSHEQYF. For the CDR3, the DNA is TGCAGTGCTAGGGCCGGGACGATTTTATCCCACGAGCAGTACTTC.